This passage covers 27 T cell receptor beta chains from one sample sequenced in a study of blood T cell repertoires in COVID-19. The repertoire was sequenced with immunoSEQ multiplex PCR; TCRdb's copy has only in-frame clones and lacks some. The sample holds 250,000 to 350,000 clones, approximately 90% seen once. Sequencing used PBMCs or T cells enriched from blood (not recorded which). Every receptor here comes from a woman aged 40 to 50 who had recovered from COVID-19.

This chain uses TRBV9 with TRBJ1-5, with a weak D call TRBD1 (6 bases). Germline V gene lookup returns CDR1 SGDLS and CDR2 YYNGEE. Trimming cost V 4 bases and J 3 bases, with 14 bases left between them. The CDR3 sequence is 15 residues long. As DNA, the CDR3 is TGTGCCAGCAGCCCCTCTGGGACACTCAATCAGCCCCAGCATTTT. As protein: CASSPSGTLNQPQHF.

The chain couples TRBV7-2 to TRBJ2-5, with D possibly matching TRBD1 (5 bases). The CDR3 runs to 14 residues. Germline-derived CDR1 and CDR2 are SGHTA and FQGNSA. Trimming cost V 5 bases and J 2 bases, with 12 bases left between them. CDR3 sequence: CASSNPGKQETQYF. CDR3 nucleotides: TGTGCCAGCAGCAATCCAGGGAAACAAGAGACCCAGTACTTC.

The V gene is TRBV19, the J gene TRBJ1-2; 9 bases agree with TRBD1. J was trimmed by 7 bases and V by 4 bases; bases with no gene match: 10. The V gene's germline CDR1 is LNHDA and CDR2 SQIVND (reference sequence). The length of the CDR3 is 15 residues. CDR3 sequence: CASSKPGQGLVGYTF. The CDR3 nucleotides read TGTGCCAGTAGTAAGCCGGGACAGGGTCTCGTTGGCTACACCTTC.

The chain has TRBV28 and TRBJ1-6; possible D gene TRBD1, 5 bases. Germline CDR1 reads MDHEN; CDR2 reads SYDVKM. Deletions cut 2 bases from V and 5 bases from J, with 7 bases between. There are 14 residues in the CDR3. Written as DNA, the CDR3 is TGTGCCAGCAGTTTAAGGACAAATAATTCACCCCTCCACTTT. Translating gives CASSLRTNNSPLHF.

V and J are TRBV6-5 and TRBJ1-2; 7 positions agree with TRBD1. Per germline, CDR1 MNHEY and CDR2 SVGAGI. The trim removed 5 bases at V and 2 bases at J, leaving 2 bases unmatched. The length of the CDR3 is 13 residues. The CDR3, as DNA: TGTGCCAGCAGTCCACAGGGGAACTATGGCTACACCTTC. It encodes CASSPQGNYGYTF.

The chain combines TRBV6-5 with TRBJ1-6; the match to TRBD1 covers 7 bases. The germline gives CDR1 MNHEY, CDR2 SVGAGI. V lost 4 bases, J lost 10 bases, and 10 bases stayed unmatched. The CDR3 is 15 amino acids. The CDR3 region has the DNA TGTGCCAGCAGTTCACACAGGGGAGGAGGGTCACCCCTCCACTTT. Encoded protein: CASSSHRGGGSPLHF.

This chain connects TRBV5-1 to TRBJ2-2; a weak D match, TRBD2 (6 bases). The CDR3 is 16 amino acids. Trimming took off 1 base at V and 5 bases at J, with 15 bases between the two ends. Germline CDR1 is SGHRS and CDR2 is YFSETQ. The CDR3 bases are TGCGCCAGCAGCTTGTCGGGGGTCCAGACTACCGGGGAGCTGTTTTTT. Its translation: CASSLSGVQTTGELFF.

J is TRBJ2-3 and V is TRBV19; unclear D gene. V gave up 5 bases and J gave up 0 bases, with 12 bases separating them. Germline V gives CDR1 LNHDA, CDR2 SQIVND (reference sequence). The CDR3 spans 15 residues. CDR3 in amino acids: CASSPKHRSTDTQYF. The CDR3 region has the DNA TGTGCCAGTAGTCCTAAGCACAGAAGCACAGATACGCAGTATTTT.

The CDR3 nucleotides are TGTGCCAGTCGGGACACTTTCCAAGAGACCCAGTACTTC. This gives the protein CASRDTFQETQYF. The chain couples TRBV24-1 to TRBJ2-5; D might be TRBD1 (6 bases). Germline V gives CDR1 KGHDR, CDR2 SFDVKD. This CDR3 has 13 amino acids. V lost 11 bases to trimming and J lost 1 base, with 13 bases between them.

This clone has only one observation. CDR3 amino acids: CASSRVYEKLFF. CDR3 in DNA: TGTGCCAGCAGCAGGGTATATGAAAAACTGTTTTTT. The chain recombines TRBV12-3 or TRBV12-4 with TRBJ1-4; maybe TRBD1 (5 bases). The CDR3 consists of 12 residues. V was pared by 6 bases and J by 6 bases, with 8 bases between.

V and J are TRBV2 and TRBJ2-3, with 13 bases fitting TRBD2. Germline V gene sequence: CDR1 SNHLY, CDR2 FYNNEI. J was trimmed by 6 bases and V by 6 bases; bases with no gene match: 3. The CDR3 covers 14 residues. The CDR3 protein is CASRLAGGVDTQYF. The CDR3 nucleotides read TGTGCCAGCAGACTAGCGGGAGGGGTTGATACGCAGTATTTT.

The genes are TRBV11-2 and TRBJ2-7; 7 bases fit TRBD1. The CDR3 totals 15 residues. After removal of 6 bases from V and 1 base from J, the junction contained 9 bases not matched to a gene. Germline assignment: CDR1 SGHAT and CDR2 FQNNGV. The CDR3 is CASSRISGQSYEQYF. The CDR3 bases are TGTGCCAGCAGTCGGATTTCGGGACAGTCCTACGAGCAGTACTTC.

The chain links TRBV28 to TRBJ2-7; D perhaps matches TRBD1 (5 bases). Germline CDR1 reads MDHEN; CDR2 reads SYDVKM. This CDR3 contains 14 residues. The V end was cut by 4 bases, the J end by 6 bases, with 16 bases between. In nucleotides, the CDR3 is TGTGCCAGCAGTTCCCTCTCAGGGTCCCGCGAGCAGTACTTC. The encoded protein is CASSSLSGSREQYF.

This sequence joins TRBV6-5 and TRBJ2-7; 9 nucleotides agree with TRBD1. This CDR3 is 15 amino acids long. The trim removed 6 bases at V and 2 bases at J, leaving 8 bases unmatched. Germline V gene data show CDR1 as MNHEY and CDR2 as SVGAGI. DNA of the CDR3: TGTGCCAGCAGCCGGATGACAGGGGGGGCCTACGAGCAGTACTTC. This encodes CASSRMTGGAYEQYF.

The CDR3 reads CASSPGLAGVFYEQYF. CDR3 coding DNA: TGTGCCAGCAGCCCGGGACTAGCGGGTGTCTTCTACGAGCAGTACTTC. This chain joins TRBV7-2 and TRBJ2-7, with 12 bases lining up with TRBD2. CDR3 size: 16 residues. Germline V gene data show CDR1 as SGHTA and CDR2 as FQGNSA. After removal of 5 bases from V and 3 bases from J, the junction contained 8 bases not matched to a gene.

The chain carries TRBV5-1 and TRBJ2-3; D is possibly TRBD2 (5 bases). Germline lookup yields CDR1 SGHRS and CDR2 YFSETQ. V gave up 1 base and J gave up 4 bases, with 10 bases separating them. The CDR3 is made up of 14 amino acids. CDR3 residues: CASSLRLAADTQYF. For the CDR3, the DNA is TGCGCCAGCAGCTTGAGGCTAGCCGCAGATACGCAGTATTTT.

In DNA form, the CDR3 reads TGTGCCAGCGGGACAGGGGGGTTCTACGAGCAGTACTTC. Residues: CASGTGGFYEQYF. This chain joins TRBV14 and TRBJ2-7; 11 nucleotides match TRBD1. After removal of 8 bases from V and 3 bases from J, the junction contained 3 bases not matched to a gene. The length of the CDR3 is 13 residues. The germline gives CDR1 SGHDN, CDR2 FVKESK.

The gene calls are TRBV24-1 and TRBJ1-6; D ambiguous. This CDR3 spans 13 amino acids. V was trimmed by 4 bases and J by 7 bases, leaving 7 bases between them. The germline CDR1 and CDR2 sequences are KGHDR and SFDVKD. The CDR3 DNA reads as TGTGCCACCAGTGAATCGGGGAATTCACCCCTCCACTTT. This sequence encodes CATSESGNSPLHF.

This CDR3 reads CASSLQLMNTEAFF. CDR3 in DNA: TGTGCCAGCAGTTTACAGCTAATGAACACTGAAGCTTTCTTT. This rearrangement joins TRBV6-6 to TRBJ1-1; no reliable D call. Per germline, CDR1 MNHNY and CDR2 SVGAGI (reference sequence). V gave up 4 bases and J gave up 0 bases, with 9 bases separating them. This CDR3 has 14 amino acids.

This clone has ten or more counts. This chain's CDR3 is CASSHGSNTGELFF. The DNA for the CDR3 is TGTGCCAGCAGCCACGGGTCTAACACCGGGGAGCTGTTTTTT. The chain joins TRBV7-3 to TRBJ2-2; no clear D gene. The V gene lost 5 bases and the J gene lost 2 bases, with 9 bases spanning the gap. The germline gives CDR1 SGHTA, CDR2 FQGTGA. The CDR3 totals 14 residues.

CDR3 amino acids: CASSLDRNSGNTIYF. Here the CDR3 DNA reads TGTGCCAGCAGTTTAGACAGAAACTCTGGAAACACCATATATTTT. The V gene is TRBV27, the J gene TRBJ1-3, with a weak D call TRBD1 (5 bases). V lost 2 bases and J lost 0, with 8 bases in between. Germline V gives CDR1 MNHEY, CDR2 SMNVEV (reference sequence). The CDR3 is 15 amino acids.

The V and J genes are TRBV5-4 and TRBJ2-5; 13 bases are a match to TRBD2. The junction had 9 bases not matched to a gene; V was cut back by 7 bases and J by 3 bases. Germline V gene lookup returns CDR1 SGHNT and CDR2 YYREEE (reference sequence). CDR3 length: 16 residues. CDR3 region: CASSFPGTSGEETQYF. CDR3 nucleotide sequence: TGTGCCAGCTCGTTCCCCGGGACTAGCGGGGAAGAGACCCAGTACTTC.

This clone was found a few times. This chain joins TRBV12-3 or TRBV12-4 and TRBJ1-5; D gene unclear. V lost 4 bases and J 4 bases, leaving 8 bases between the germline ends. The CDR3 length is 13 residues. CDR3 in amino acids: CASSSAGNQPQHF. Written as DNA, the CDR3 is TGTGCCAGCAGTTCTGCCGGGAATCAGCCCCAGCATTTT.

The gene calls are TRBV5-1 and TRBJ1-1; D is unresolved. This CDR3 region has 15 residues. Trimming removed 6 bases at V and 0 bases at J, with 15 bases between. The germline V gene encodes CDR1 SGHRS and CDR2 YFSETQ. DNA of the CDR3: TGCGCCAGCACTGTGAGTGGTTTGCTGAACACTGAAGCTTTCTTT. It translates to CASTVSGLLNTEAFF.

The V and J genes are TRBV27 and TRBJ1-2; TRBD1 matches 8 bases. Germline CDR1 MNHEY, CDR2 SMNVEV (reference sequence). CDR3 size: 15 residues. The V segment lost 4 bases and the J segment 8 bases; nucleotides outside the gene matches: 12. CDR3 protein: CASSWRARGRYGYTF. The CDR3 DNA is TGTGCCAGCAGTTGGCGGGCCAGGGGGCGTTACGGCTACACCTTC.

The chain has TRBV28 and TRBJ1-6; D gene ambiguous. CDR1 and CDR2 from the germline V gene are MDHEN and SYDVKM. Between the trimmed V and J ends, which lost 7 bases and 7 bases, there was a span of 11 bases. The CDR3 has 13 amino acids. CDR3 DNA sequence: TGTGCCAGCAACCGGGATGACAATTCACCCCTCCACTTT. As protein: CASNRDDNSPLHF.

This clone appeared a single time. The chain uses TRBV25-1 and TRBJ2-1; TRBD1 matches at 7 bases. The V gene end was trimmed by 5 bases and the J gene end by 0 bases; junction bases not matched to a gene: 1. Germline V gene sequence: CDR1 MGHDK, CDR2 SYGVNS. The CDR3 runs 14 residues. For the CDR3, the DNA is TGTGCCAGCAGTCGGGACAGCTCCTACAATGAGCAGTTCTTC. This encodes CASSRDSSYNEQFF. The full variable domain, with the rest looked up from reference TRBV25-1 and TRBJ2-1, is EADIYQTPRYLVIGTGKKITLECSQTMGHDKMYWYQQDPGMELHLIHYSYGVNSTEKGDLSSESTVSRIRTEHFPLTLESARPSHTSQYLCASSRDSSYNEQFFGPGTRLTVL.